What follows are 2 T cell receptor beta chains derived from one specimen sequenced in a study of T-cell reconstitution after alpha-beta-depleted transplantation in children. Unique molecular identifiers were used to barcode this TCRbeta library. TCRdb re-derived calls from the PCR reads in MiXCR, one entry per CDR3 protein. Of about 610,000 distinct CDR3 sequences detected, over 9.5% appear once; the ten largest clones hold about 4.3%. Source: PBMCs from the stem cell graft donor, taken from the stem cell graft. The receptors stem from a human donor who donated a stem cell graft to a child with acute myeloid leukemia.

This clonotype was seen many times. The chain links TRBV20-1 to TRBJ2-7; TRBD2 aligns across 7 bases. The CDR3 covers 12 residues. Germline V CDR1 and CDR2: DFQATT, SNEGSKA (reference sequence). Losses at the gene ends were 1 base for V and 6 bases for J; bases not matched to a gene: 3. The CDR3 reads CSARGASGEQYF. The CDR3 nucleotides read TGCAGTGCTAGAGGGGCTAGCGGCGAGCAGTACTTC.

Many counts were recorded for this clonotype. The chain is built from TRBV29-1 and TRBJ2-3; D is possibly TRBD2 (5 bases). V was cut by 4 bases and J by 2 bases, with 7 bases left in between. Germline-derived CDR1 and CDR2 are SQVTM and ANQGSEA. The CDR3 consists of 12 residues. The CDR3 DNA sequence: TGCAGCGTTGTACGGGACACAGATACGCAGTATTTT. The encoded protein is CSVVRDTDTQYF.